The rows below give T cell receptor beta chains drawn from one sample of a study of siplizumab effects on memory and regulatory T cells. Libraries were prepared by immunoSEQ multiplex PCR; TCRdb keeps only in-frame clonotypes and omits some of them. Among about 110,000 clones, under 95% were seen once, and the ten largest hold about 0.7%. Sequenced input: Tregs sorted from blood. These receptors came from a human donor in good health. The CDR3 runs from the conserved cysteine through the conserved F or W. Fields, in order: J gene, D gene, V gene, clone size, CDR3 DNA, CDR3 protein. The D gene is left open where the match is weak. Some rows have no size entry. The others give once, few or many, or a class for an expanded clone.

J: TRBJ1-3
D: NA
V: TRBV6-5
size: NA
DNA: TGTGCCAGCAGTTACTCGGGGGGAATTCCTGGAAACACCATATATTTT
CDR3: CASSYSGGIPGNTIYF

J: TRBJ2-7
D: NA
V: TRBV11-1
size: once
DNA: TGTGCCAGCAGCGTCCGGGACACGAGAGGCGAGCAGTACTTC
CDR3: CASSVRDTRGEQYF

J: TRBJ2-5
D: TRBD2
V: TRBV5-1
size: NA
DNA: TGCGCCAGCAGCTTGTCTCCGCGGCGGGAGCAAGAGACCCAGTACTTC
CDR3: CASSLSPRREQETQYF

J: TRBJ2-1
D: NA
V: TRBV21-1
size: NA
DNA: TGTGCCAGCAGCAAAGAGGGTCCCTACAATGAGCAGTTCTTC
CDR3: CASSKEGPYNEQFF

J: TRBJ2-7
D: TRBD2
V: TRBV10-3
size: NA
DNA: TGTGCCATCAGTGTATTAGCGGGAGGTCCGCGCTACGAGCAGTACTTC
CDR3: CAISVLAGGPRYEQYF

J: TRBJ2-7
D: NA
V: TRBV6-6
size: NA
DNA: TGTGCCAGCAGCCTAAGCTCCTACGAGCAGTACTTC
CDR3: CASSLSSYEQYF

J: TRBJ2-7
D: NA
V: TRBV10-3
size: NA
DNA: TGTGCCATCAGTCGCGGGACACTCGATTCCTACGAGCAGTACTTC
CDR3: CAISRGTLDSYEQYF

J: TRBJ2-2
D: NA
V: TRBV21-1
size: NA
DNA: TGTGCCAGCAGCACCGGGACTAGCGGATATAACACCGGGGAGCTGTTTTTT
CDR3: CASSTGTSGYNTGELFF

J: TRBJ2-3
D: NA
V: TRBV25-1
size: NA
DNA: TGTGCCAGCAGTGAGGGGAGGCAGGGGCCCACAGATACGCAGTATTTT
CDR3: CASSEGRQGPTDTQYF

J: TRBJ2-7
D: NA
V: TRBV7-8
size: few
DNA: TGTGCCAGCAGCTTAGTGCTGGGAGTCTACGAGCAGTACTTC
CDR3: CASSLVLGVYEQYF

J: TRBJ1-1
D: NA
V: TRBV5-4
size: NA
DNA: TGTGCCAGCAGCTTGGACACTGAAGCTTTCTTT
CDR3: CASSLDTEAFF

J: TRBJ2-7
D: TRBD1
V: TRBV28
size: NA
DNA: TGTGCCAGCAGTTTACCATTGACAGGGGGAAGGCCCAGCGAGCAGTACTTC
CDR3: CASSLPLTGGRPSEQYF

J: TRBJ2-7
D: TRBD1
V: TRBV6-1
size: NA
DNA: TGTGCCAGCAGTGGGGCGACAGGGGGCTACGAGCAGTACTTC
CDR3: CASSGATGGYEQYF

J: TRBJ2-6
D: TRBD1
V: TRBV7-9
size: NA
DNA: TGTGCCAGCAGCTCCGGACAGGGGAACACTGGGGCCAACGTCCTGACTTTC
CDR3: CASSSGQGNTGANVLTF

J: TRBJ2-7
D: NA
V: TRBV5-6
size: once
DNA: TGTGCCAGCAGCTTACGTGGTTACGAGCAGTACTTC
CDR3: CASSLRGYEQYF

J: TRBJ2-3
D: TRBD1
V: TRBV10-3
size: NA
DNA: TGTGCCAACGCCCGGGACAGGGGTAGCACAGATACGCAGTATTTT
CDR3: CANARDRGSTDTQYF

J: TRBJ2-2
D: TRBD2
V: TRBV5-1
size: once
DNA: TGCGCCAGCAGCTTCAACGGGAGGGGCGGCGGGGAGCTGTTTTTT
CDR3: CASSFNGRGGGELFF

J: TRBJ1-2
D: TRBD1
V: TRBV6-1
size: few
DNA: TGTGCCATCTGGCGACAGGGGGCGCATGGCTACACCTTC
CDR3: CAIWRQGAHGYTF

J: TRBJ2-7
D: TRBD2
V: TRBV30
size: NA
DNA: TGTGCCTGGAGTTCCCGGGGGGGCTACGAGCAGTACTTC
CDR3: CAWSSRGGYEQYF

J: TRBJ2-3
D: NA
V: TRBV20-1
size: NA
DNA: TGCAGTGCTAGCACAGATACGCAGTATTTT
CDR3: CSASTDTQYF

J: TRBJ2-6
D: NA
V: TRBV5-1
size: NA
DNA: TGCGCCAGCAGCTTAAGGCTGGCGACCTCTGGGGCCAACGTCCTGACTTTC
CDR3: CASSLRLATSGANVLTF

J: TRBJ2-1
D: NA
V: TRBV2
size: NA
DNA: TGTGCCACCTACACGACCAATGAGCAGTTCTTC
CDR3: CATYTTNEQFF